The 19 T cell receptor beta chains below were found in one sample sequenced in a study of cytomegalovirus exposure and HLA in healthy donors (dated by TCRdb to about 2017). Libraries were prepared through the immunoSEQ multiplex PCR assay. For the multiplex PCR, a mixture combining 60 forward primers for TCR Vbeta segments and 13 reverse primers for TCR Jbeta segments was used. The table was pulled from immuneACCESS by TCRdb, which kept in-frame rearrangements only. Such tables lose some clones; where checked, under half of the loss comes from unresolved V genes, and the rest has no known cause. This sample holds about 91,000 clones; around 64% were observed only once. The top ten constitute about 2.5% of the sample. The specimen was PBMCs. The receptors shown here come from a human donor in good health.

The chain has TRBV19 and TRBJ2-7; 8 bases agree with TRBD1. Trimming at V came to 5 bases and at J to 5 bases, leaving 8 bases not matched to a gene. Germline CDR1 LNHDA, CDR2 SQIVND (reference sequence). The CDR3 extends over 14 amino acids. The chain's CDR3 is CASSVMTGVDEQYF. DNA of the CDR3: TGTGCCAGTAGTGTTATGACAGGGGTGGACGAGCAGTACTTC.

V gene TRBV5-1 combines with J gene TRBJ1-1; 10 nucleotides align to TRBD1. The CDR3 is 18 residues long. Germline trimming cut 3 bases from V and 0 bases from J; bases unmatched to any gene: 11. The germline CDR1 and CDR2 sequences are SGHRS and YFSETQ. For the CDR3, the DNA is TGCGCCAGCAGCTCAGGACAGGGGGGTTTTTTAGTGAACACTGAAGCTTTCTTT. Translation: CASSSGQGGFLVNTEAFF.

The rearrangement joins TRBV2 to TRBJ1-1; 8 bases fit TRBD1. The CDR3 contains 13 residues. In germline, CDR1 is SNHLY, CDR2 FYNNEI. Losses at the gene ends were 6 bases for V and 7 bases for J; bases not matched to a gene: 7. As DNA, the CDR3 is TGTGCCAGCAGCGGGGGACAGGCGGGTGAAGCTTTCTTT. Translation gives CASSGGQAGEAFF. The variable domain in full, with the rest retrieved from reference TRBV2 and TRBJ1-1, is EPEVTQTPSHQVTQMGQEVILRCVPISNHLYFYWYRQILGQKVEFLVSFYNNEISEKSEIFDDQFSVERPDGSNFTLKIRSTKLEDSAMYFCASSGGQAGEAFFGQGTRLTVV.

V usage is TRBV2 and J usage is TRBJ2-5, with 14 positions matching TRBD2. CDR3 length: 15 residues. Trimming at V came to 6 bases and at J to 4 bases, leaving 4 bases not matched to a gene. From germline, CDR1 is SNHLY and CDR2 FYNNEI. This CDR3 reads CASSLGLAGAETQYF. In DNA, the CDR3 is TGTGCCAGCAGCCTGGGACTAGCGGGGGCAGAGACCCAGTACTTC.

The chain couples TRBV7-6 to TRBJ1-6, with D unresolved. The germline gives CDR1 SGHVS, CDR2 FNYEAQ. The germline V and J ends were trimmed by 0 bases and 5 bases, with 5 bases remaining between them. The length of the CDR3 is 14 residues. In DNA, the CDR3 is TGTGCCAGCAGCTTAGCCAGTAATAATTCACCCCTCCACTTT. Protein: CASSLASNNSPLHF. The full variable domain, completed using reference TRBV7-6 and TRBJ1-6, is GAGVSQSPRYKVTKRGQDVALRCDPISGHVSLYWYRQALGQGPEFLTYFNYEAQQDKSGLPNDRFSAERPEGSISTLTIQRTEQRDSAMYRCASSLASNNSPLHFGNGTRLTVT.

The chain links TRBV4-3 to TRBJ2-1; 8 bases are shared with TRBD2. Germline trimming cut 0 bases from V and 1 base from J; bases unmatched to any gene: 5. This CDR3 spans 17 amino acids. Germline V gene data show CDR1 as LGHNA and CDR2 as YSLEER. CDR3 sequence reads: CASSQDPASGSYNEQFF. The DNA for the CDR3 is TGCGCCAGCAGCCAAGATCCCGCTAGCGGGTCCTACAATGAGCAGTTCTTC.

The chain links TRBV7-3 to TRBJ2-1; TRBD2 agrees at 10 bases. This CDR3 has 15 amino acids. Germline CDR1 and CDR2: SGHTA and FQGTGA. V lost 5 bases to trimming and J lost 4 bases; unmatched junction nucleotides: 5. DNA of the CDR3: TGTGCCAGCAGCCAAAGAGCGGGGGGGTACAATGAGCAGTTCTTC. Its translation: CASSQRAGGYNEQFF.

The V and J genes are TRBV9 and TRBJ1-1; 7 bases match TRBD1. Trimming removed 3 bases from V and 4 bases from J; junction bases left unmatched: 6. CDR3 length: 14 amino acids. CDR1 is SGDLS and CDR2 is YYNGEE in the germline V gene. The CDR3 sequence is CASSEQGWTTEAFF. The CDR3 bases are TGTGCCAGCAGCGAACAGGGGTGGACCACTGAAGCTTTCTTT.

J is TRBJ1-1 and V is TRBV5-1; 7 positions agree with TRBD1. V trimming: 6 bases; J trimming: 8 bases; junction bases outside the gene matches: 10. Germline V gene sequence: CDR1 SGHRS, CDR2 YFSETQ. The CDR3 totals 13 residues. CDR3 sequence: CASKPNPDREAFF. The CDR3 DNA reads TGCGCCAGCAAACCCAACCCGGACAGGGAAGCTTTCTTT.

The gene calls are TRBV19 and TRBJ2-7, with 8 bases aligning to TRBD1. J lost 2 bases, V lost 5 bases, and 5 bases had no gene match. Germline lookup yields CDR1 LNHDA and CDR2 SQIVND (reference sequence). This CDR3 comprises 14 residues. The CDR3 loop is CASSEGRGPYEQYF. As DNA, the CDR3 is TGTGCCAGTAGTGAGGGCAGGGGGCCCTACGAGCAGTACTTC.

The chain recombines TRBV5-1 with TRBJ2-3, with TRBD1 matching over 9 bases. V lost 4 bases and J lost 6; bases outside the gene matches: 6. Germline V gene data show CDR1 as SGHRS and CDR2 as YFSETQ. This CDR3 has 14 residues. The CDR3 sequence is CASSRDRVKDTQYF. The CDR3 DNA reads TGCGCCAGCAGCCGGGACAGGGTTAAGGATACGCAGTATTTT.

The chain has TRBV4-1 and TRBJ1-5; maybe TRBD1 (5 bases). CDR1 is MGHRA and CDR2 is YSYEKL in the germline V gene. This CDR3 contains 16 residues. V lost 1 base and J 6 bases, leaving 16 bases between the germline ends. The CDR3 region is CASSQVGRGKGQPQHF. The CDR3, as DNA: TGCGCCAGCAGCCAAGTAGGTCGGGGGAAAGGTCAGCCCCAGCATTTT.

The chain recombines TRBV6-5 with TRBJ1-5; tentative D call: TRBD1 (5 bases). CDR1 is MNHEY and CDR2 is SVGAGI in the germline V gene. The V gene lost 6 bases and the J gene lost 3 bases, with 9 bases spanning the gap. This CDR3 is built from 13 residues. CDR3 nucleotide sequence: TGTGCCAGCAGCCGACAGTCCAATCAGCCCCAGCATTTT. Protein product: CASSRQSNQPQHF.

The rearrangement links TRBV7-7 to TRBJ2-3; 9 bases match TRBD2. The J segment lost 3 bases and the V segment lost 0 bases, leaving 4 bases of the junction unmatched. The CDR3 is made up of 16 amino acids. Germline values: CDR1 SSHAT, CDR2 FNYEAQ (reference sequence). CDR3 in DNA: TGTGCCAGCAGCTTAGCGGCTAGCGGGGATACAGATACGCAGTATTTT. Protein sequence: CASSLAASGDTDTQYF. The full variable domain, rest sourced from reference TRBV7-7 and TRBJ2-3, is GAGVSQSPRYKVTKRGQDVTLRCDPISSHATLYWYQQALGQGPEFLTYFNYEAQPDKSGLPSDRFSAERPEGSISTLTIQRTEQRDSAMYRCASSLAASGDTDTQYFGPGTRLTVL.

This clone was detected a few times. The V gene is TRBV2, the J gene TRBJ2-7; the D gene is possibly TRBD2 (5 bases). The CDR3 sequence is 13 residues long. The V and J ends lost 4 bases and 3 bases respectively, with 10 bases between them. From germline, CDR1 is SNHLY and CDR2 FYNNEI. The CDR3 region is CASSASRDYEQYF. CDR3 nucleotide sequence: TGTGCCAGCAGTGCTAGCCGTGACTACGAGCAGTACTTC.

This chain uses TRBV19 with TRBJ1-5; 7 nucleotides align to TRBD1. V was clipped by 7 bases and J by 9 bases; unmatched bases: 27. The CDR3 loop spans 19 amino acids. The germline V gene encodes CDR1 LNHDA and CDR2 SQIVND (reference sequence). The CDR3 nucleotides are TGTGCCAGTACCCTAAGGGCTTATTCGGGGACAGCCCCACTGGGGCCCCAGCATTTT. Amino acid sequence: CASTLRAYSGTAPLGPQHF.

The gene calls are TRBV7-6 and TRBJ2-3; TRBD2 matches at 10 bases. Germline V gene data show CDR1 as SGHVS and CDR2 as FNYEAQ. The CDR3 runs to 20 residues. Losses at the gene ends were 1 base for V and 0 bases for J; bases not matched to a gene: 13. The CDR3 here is CASSLGQGLAGAASTDTQYF. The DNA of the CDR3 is TGTGCCAGCAGCTTAGGACAGGGGCTAGCGGGGGCCGCTAGCACAGATACGCAGTATTTT.

CDR3 residues: CAWSGGTSGGLDNEQFF. Here the CDR3 DNA reads TGTGCCTGGAGTGGCGGGACTAGCGGGGGCCTCGACAATGAGCAGTTCTTC. The chain employs TRBV30 and TRBJ2-1, with 14 bases lining up with TRBD2. The CDR3 contains 17 residues. The germline CDR1 and CDR2 sequences are GTSNPN and SVGIG (reference sequence). Trimming removed 1 base from V and 5 bases from J; junction bases left unmatched: 7.

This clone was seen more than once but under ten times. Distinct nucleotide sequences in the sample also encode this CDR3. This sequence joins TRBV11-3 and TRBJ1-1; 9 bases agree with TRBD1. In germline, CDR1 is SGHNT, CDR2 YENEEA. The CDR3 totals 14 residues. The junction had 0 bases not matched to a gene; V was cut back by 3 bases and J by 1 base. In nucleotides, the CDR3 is TGTGCCAGCAGCTTGACAGGGGGGAACACTGAAGCTTTCTTT. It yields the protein CASSLTGGNTEAFF.